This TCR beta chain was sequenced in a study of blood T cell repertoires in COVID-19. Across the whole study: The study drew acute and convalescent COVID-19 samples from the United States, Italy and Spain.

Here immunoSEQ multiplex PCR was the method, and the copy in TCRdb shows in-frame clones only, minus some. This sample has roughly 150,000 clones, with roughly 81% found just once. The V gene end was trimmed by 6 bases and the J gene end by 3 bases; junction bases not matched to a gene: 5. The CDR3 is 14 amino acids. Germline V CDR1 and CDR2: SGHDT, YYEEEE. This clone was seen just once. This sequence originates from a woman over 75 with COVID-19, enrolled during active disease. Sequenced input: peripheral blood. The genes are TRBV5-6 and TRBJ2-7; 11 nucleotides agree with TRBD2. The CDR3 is CASNRLAGNYEQYF. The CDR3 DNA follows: TGTGCCAGCAACAGACTAGCGGGGAACTACGAGCAGTACTTC.